This T cell receptor beta chain was sequenced during a study of OX40 agonist ivuxolimab in advanced cancers. Study context: Given to patients was ivuxolimab, an agonistic anti-OX40 (CD134) antibody. Having had anti-PD-1, anti-PD-L1 or anti-CTLA-4 therapy before was allowed, and approximately 40% had some.

Concerning this clone: The antigen is undetermined.

Data came from immunoSEQ multiplex PCR; TCRdb stores just in-frame clones and leaves some out. The profile covers 50,000 to 65,000 clones, with around nine tenths appearing a single time and roughly 25% taken by the ten largest. Germline assignment: CDR1 SEHNR and CDR2 FQNEAQ (reference sequence). Trimming removed 0 bases at V and 1 base at J, with 15 bases between. This CDR3 is built from 17 residues. General study results and limits: Near-lowest levels of clonal expansion characterized partial responders at 0.1-3.0 mg/kg.

The genes are TRBV7-9 and TRBJ1-1; D possibly corresponds to TRBD1 (6 bases). The sequencing here drew on CD4+ or CD8+ T cells sorted from blood, taken in a trial of the OX40 agonist ivuxolimab. This clonotype was obtained from an adult with an advanced solid tumor such as melanoma, head and neck, liver or kidney cancer. The CDR3 bases are TGTGCCAGCAGCTTAGCGGGGGGGCGCGGAACGAACACTGAAGCTTTCTTT. It is translated as CASSLAGGRGTNTEAFF. Full variable domain (remainder filled in from reference TRBV7-9 and TRBJ1-1): DTGVSQNPRHKITKRGQNVTFRCDPISEHNRLYWYRQTLGQGPEFLTYFQNEAQLEKSRLLSDRFSAERPKGSFSTLEIQRTEQGDSAMYLCASSLAGGRGTNTEAFFGQGTRLTVV.